Below are 6 T cell receptor beta chains sequenced from a single sample in a study of PD-L1 blockade in urothelial cancer. The time point here: peripheral blood 6 weeks after treatment start. Measured with immunoSEQ multiplex PCR; TCRdb has only the in-frame clones, and not every one. Found here are fewer than 90,000 clones, under 95% of them singletons; the top ten hold 0.85% to 0.9%. The sequences come from PBMCs, collected around atezolizumab (anti-PD-L1) treatment. Every receptor here comes from a woman aged 80 or over with urothelial cancer.

The chain combines TRBV5-1 with TRBJ2-7, with TRBD2 identical over 8 bases. From germline, CDR1 is SGHRS and CDR2 YFSETQ. The CDR3 contains 14 residues. The ends lost 0 bases at V and 3 bases at J; junction bases unmatched: 2. The CDR3 DNA follows: TGCGCCAGCAGCTTGGACAGCGGGAGCTACGAGCAGTACTTC. This gives the protein CASSLDSGSYEQYF. The whole variable domain, remainder taken from reference TRBV5-1 and TRBJ2-7, is KAGVTQTPRYLIKTRGQQVTLSCSPISGHRSVSWYQQTPGQGLQFLFEYFSETQRNKGNFPGRFSGRQFSNSRSEMNVSTLELGDSALYLCASSLDSGSYEQYFGPGTRLTVT.

The chain links TRBV18 to TRBJ1-5; a possible D gene is TRBD1 (5 bases). Germline V gene data show CDR1 as KGHSH and CDR2 as LQKENI. Trimming removed 3 bases from V and 5 bases from J, with 8 bases in between. This CDR3 spans 13 amino acids. The CDR3 reads CASSPQGDQPQHF. The DNA of the CDR3 is TGTGCCAGCTCACCGCAGGGCGATCAGCCCCAGCATTTT. Looking up the rest from reference TRBV18 and TRBJ1-5 gives the full variable domain: NAGVMQNPRHLVRRRGQEARLRCSPMKGHSHVYWYRQLPEEGLKFMVYLQKENIIDESGMPKERFSAEFPKEGPSILRIQQVVRGDSAAYFCASSPQGDQPQHFGDGTRLSIL.

The V gene is TRBV21-1, the J gene TRBJ2-3; TRBD1, the table's D call, lacks a check against the DNA. TRBV21-1 is a pseudogene. This CDR3 region has 13 residues. CDR3 nucleotides: TGTGCCAGCCGGGACAGACGCACAGATACGCAGTATTTT. Translating it yields CASRDRRTDTQYF.

The genes are TRBV7-3 and TRBJ1-1, with D unresolved. The V end was cut by 5 bases, the J end by 6 bases, with 22 bases between. This CDR3 region has 16 residues. Per germline, CDR1 SGHTA and CDR2 FQGTGA. This CDR3 is CASSPFSGALRAEAFF. The CDR3 bases are TGTGCCAGCAGCCCGTTTTCTGGAGCCCTGAGAGCTGAAGCTTTCTTT.

Remarks on this clone: The junction and the germline gene differ at one end; a read error may be behind it. V gene TRBV6-1 combines with J gene TRBJ2-3; TRBD2 agrees at 8 bases. Germline lookup yields CDR1 MNHNS and CDR2 SASEGT. This CDR3 contains 15 residues. For the CDR3, the DNA is TGTGCCAGCAGCGAAGTGGGACTAGGTACAGATACGCAGTATTTT. This gives the protein CASSEVGLGTDTQYF.

J is TRBJ2-5 and V is TRBV18, with no clear D. Trimming left V 8 bases short and J 0 bases short, with 10 bases between. The length of the CDR3 is 13 residues. Germline V gives CDR1 KGHSH, CDR2 LQKENI. CDR3 DNA: TGTGCCAGCACCACCGGGTACCAAGAGACCCAGTACTTC. Its protein product is CASTTGYQETQYF.